Below, 7 T cell receptor beta chains from the same sample are listed, as sequenced in a study of T-cell reconstitution after alpha-beta-depleted transplantation in children. A TCRbeta library incorporating unique molecular identifiers was prepared. TCRdb passed the PCR reads through MiXCR, listing each CDR3 protein once. The data hold about 540,000 distinct CDR3 sequences, with about 18% observed a single time. The sequencing used PBMCs from the stem cell graft donor, collected from the stem cell graft. These receptors were taken from a human donor who donated a stem cell graft to a child with acute lymphoblastic leukemia.

V usage is TRBV2 and J usage is TRBJ1-5; no firm D call. CDR1 and CDR2 from the germline V gene are SNHLY and FYNNEI. V lost 4 bases to trimming and J lost 4 bases, with 8 bases between them. CDR3 size: 13 residues. The DNA for the CDR3 is TGTGCCAGCAGTGGACGGGAGAATCAGCCCCAGCATTTT. Encoded protein: CASSGRENQPQHF. Full variable domain (rest looked up from reference TRBV2 and TRBJ1-5): EPEVTQTPSHQVTQMGQEVILRCVPISNHLYFYWYRQILGQKVEFLVSFYNNEISEKSEIFDDQFSVERPDGSNFTLKIRSTKLEDSAMYFCASSGRENQPQHFGDGTRLSIL.

About this clonotype: A much larger clone differs from this one at a single base, so this may be a read error. This chain joins TRBV2 and TRBJ2-7; TRBD1 is a possible D gene (6 bases). This CDR3 has 13 amino acids. The V gene lost 3 bases and the J gene lost 2 bases, with 8 bases spanning the gap. CDR1 and CDR2 from the germline V gene are SNHLY and FYNNEI. Here the CDR3 DNA reads TGTGCCAGCAGTGAGGACAGCGCCTACGAGCAGTACTTC. Amino acid sequence: CASSEDSAYEQYF.

V and J are TRBV20-1 and TRBJ2-7; TRBD1 agrees at 7 bases. This CDR3 comprises 13 residues. Germline CDR1 and CDR2: DFQATT and SNEGSKA (reference sequence). The trim removed 5 bases at V and 2 bases at J, leaving 6 bases unmatched. The chain's CDR3 is CSASTGTAYEQYF. The DNA for the CDR3 is TGCAGTGCTTCCACCGGGACAGCCTACGAGCAGTACTTC.

The gene calls are TRBV7-9 and TRBJ1-6, with no clear D. Per germline, CDR1 SEHNR and CDR2 FQNEAQ (reference sequence). The V end lost 2 bases, the J end lost 8 bases, and 10 bases lay between the germline ends. This CDR3 spans 14 amino acids. CDR3 amino acids: CASSLQGIHSPLHF. The DNA of the CDR3 is TGTGCCAGCAGCTTACAAGGGATTCATTCACCCCTCCACTTT.

This clonotype was seen a few times. The chain recombines TRBV20-1 with TRBJ2-1; TRBD2 aligns across 7 bases. The CDR3 sequence is 13 residues long. V lost 1 base and J lost 3; bases outside the gene matches: 0. Per the germline V gene, CDR1 is DFQATT and CDR2 is SNEGSKA (reference sequence). Here the CDR3 DNA reads TGCAGTGCTAGAGGGGACTACTACAATGAGCAGTTCTTC. Translating gives CSARGDYYNEQFF.

This clonotype appeared many times. V and J are TRBV27 and TRBJ1-5; the D gene is possibly TRBD1 (5 bases). Per the germline V gene, CDR1 is MNHEY and CDR2 is SMNVEV (reference sequence). The V gene lost 3 bases and the J gene lost 3 bases, with 9 bases spanning the gap. There are 14 residues in the CDR3. This CDR3 is CASSFQGSNQPQHF. CDR3 nucleotide sequence: TGTGCCAGCAGTTTTCAGGGTTCCAATCAGCCCCAGCATTTT.

V usage is TRBV6-5 and J usage is TRBJ1-1, with D perhaps TRBD1 (6 bases). This CDR3 spans 14 amino acids. V lost 4 bases and J lost 0, with 9 bases in between. Looked up from germline, CDR1 is MNHEY and CDR2 is SVGAGI. CDR3 sequence (DNA): TGTGCCAGCAGTTCGGGACACGTGAACACTGAAGCTTTCTTT. Protein product: CASSSGHVNTEAFF.